This T cell receptor (beta chain) is from a study of T cell responses to AZD1222 COVID-19 vaccine. The length of the CDR3 is 17 residues. With 6 bases clipped from V and 0 bases from J, the junction kept 7 bases outside the gene matches. Germline V gives CDR1 LNHDA, CDR2 SQIVND (reference sequence). Using immunoSEQ multiplex PCR, the repertoire was profiled, and TCRdb retains in-frame clones only, with some absent. The sample shows under 150,000 clones, more than 75% of them seen only once. The chain joins TRBV19 to TRBJ1-6; 8 bases match TRBD1. This TCR was sampled from an adult in good health. Sequencing was performed on peripheral blood, taken on day 0 of AZD1222 vaccination. CDR3 nucleotides: TGTGCCAGTAGGAGAAGGGACAGGAGCTCCTATAATTCACCCCTCCACTTT. Translation gives CASRRRDRSSYNSPLHF.